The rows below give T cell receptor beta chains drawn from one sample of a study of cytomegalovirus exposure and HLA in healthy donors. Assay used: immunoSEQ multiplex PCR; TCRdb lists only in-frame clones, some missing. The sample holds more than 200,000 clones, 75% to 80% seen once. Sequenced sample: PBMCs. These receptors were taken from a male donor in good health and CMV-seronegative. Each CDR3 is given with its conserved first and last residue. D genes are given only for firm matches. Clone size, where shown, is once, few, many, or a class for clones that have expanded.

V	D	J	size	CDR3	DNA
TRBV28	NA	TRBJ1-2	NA	CASNGASVANYGYTF	TGTGCCAGCAATGGGGCCTCGGTGGCGAACTATGGCTACACCTTC
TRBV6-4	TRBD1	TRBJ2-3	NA	CASSLGQGTDTQYF	TGTGCCAGCAGTTTAGGACAGGGCACGGATACGCAGTATTTT
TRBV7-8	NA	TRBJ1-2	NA	CASSPGKVAYGYTF	TGTGCCAGCAGCCCAGGGAAGGTGGCCTATGGCTACACCTTC
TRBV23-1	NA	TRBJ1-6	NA	CASSRRANSPLHF	TGCGCCAGCAGCCGGAGGGCGAATTCACCCCTCCACTTT
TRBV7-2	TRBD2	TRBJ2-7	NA	CASRPSGGAYEQYF	TGTGCCAGCAGACCTAGCGGGGGGGCCTACGAGCAGTACTTC
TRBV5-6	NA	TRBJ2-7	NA	CASSSPGQGGQYF	TGTGCCAGCAGCTCCCCGGGACAAGGAGGGCAGTACTTC
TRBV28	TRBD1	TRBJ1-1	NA	CASSFTGGGGTEAFF	TGTGCCAGCAGTTTTACAGGGGGCGGGGGCACTGAAGCTTTCTTT
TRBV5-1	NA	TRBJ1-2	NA	CASSLTHGANYGYTF	TGCGCCAGCAGCTTGACGCACGGGGCTAACTATGGCTACACCTTC
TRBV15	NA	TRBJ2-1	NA	CATSRSGWSSYNEQFF	TGTGCCACCAGCAGATCAGGGTGGAGCTCCTACAATGAGCAGTTCTTC
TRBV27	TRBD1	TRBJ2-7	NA	CASSFMDRKYF	TGTGCCAGCAGTTTTATGGACAGGAAGTACTTC
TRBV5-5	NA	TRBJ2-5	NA	CASSPLRPQETQYF	TGTGCCAGCAGCCCCCTGCGGCCGCAAGAGACCCAGTACTTC
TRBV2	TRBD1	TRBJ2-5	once	CASSDRGQLQETQYF	TGTGCCAGCAGTGACCGGGGACAGTTACAAGAGACCCAGTACTTC
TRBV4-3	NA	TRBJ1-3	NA	CASSPGHTSGNTIYF	TGCGCCAGCAGCCCTGGACACACCTCTGGAAACACCATATATTTT
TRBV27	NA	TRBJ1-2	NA	CASRPRDNYGYTF	TGTGCCAGCAGGCCCCGGGATAACTATGGCTACACCTTC
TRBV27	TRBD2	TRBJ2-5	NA	CASTQTPTSGRSRETQYF	TGTGCCAGCACTCAAACCCCAACTAGCGGGAGAAGTCGAGAGACCCAGTACTTC
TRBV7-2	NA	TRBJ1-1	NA	CASSLGRGLPMNTEAFF	TGTGCCAGCAGCTTAGGACGGGGACTACCCATGAACACTGAAGCTTTCTTT
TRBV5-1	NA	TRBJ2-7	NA	CASSFGNEQYF	TGCGCCAGCAGCTTCGGGAACGAGCAGTACTTC
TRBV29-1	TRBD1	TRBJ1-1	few	CSVAETGGYTEAFF	TGCAGCGTTGCAGAAACAGGGGGCTACACTGAAGCTTTCTTT
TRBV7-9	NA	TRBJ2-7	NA	CASSTDSSYEQYF	TGTGCCAGCAGTACGGACAGCTCCTACGAGCAGTACTTC
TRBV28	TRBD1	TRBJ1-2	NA	CASSLGYRTGVPGYTF	TGTGCCAGCAGTTTGGGCTATCGGACAGGGGTCCCTGGCTACACCTTC